The TCR beta chain under discussion was sequenced for a study of graft-versus-host responses after intestinal transplantation. Overall study: Each recipient received anti-thymocyte globulin induction, then tacrolimus and steroids for about 3 years. Regarding the study as a whole: Allografts of patients with graft-donor T cell macrochimerism showed high graft-versus-host to host-versus-graft clone ratios.

Assay used: immunoSEQ multiplex PCR; TCRdb lists only in-frame clones, some missing. The sample holds some 83,000 clones, roughly nine tenths seen once. The CDR3 consists of 15 residues. V was cut by 5 bases and J by 2 bases, with 15 bases left in between. The germline V gene has CDR1 SGHNT and CDR2 YENEEA. Worth noting for this clone: The antigen is unknown.

The sequenced sample was unstimulated CD4+ T cells sorted from spleen or lymph node cells, obtained before intestinal transplant. The receptor was isolated from a human donor who received an intestinal transplant. The J gene is TRBJ1-1, the V gene TRBV11-3; D is uncertain. The CDR3 DNA is TGTGCCAGCAGCCCCATGAGGAACCGAAACACTGAAGCTTTCTTT. This encodes CASSPMRNRNTEAFF.